The rows below give T cell receptor beta chains drawn from one sample of a study of PD-1 blockade in mismatch repair-deficient tumors. The repertoire was sequenced with immunoSEQ multiplex PCR; TCRdb's copy has only in-frame clones and lacks some. The repertoire holds some 40,000 clones, approximately 88% seen once, with under 1.2% in the top ten. The sample here was PBMCs, taken around 40 weeks after starting pembrolizumab. The receptors were gathered from an adult with mismatch repair-deficient cancer. Each CDR3 is given with its conserved first and last residue. A D gene is named only where the DNA matches it firmly. Not every row has a clone size; where given, it reads once, few, many or a size class.

d_call: TRBD2; j_call: TRBJ2-3; v_call: TRBV28; clone_size: -; cdr3_nt: TGTGCCAGCAGTCTGGGAGGGGCGCAGTATTTT; cdr3_aa: CASSLGGAQYF
d_call: -; j_call: TRBJ2-7; v_call: TRBV14; clone_size: few; cdr3_nt: TGTGCCAGCAGCCTCCAGGGGATAGGTGCCTACGAGCAGTACTTC; cdr3_aa: CASSLQGIGAYEQYF
d_call: -; j_call: TRBJ2-1; v_call: TRBV29-1; clone_size: -; cdr3_nt: TGCAGCCTCTATGAAGGAGGCTACAATGAGCAGTTCTTC; cdr3_aa: CSLYEGGYNEQFF
d_call: TRBD1; j_call: TRBJ1-1; v_call: TRBV18; clone_size: -; cdr3_nt: TGTGCCAGCTCTGAGGGACAGCCCTCGGTTACTGAAGCTTTCTTT; cdr3_aa: CASSEGQPSVTEAFF
d_call: TRBD1; j_call: TRBJ2-7; v_call: TRBV5-1; clone_size: few; cdr3_nt: TGCGCCAGCAGCTTCGGGACAGGGGGCTACGAGCAGTACTTC; cdr3_aa: CASSFGTGGYEQYF
d_call: TRBD2; j_call: TRBJ2-3; v_call: TRBV30; clone_size: -; cdr3_nt: TGTGCCTGGAGTACGACTAGCGGGAGGACTACTAGCACAGATACGCAGTATTTT; cdr3_aa: CAWSTTSGRTTSTDTQYF
d_call: -; j_call: TRBJ1-6; v_call: TRBV30; clone_size: -; cdr3_nt: TGTGCCTGGAGAAAACAGGGTACTGATTCACCCCTCCACTTT; cdr3_aa: CAWRKQGTDSPLHF
d_call: -; j_call: TRBJ1-1; v_call: TRBV11-1; clone_size: -; cdr3_nt: TGTGCCAGCAGCCGTTCGTCGTTCGCTGAAGCTTTCTTT; cdr3_aa: CASSRSSFAEAFF
d_call: TRBD2; j_call: TRBJ2-7; v_call: TRBV28; clone_size: -; cdr3_nt: TGTGCCAGCCAAGTGGAGAGCGGGAGATGGTCCTACGAGCAGTACTTC; cdr3_aa: CASQVESGRWSYEQYF
d_call: TRBD1; j_call: TRBJ2-7; v_call: TRBV6-1; clone_size: -; cdr3_nt: TGTGCCAGCAGTGACCGGGACAGTCCACCTACCAGCTACGAGCAGTACTTC; cdr3_aa: CASSDRDSPPTSYEQYF
d_call: -; j_call: TRBJ2-7; v_call: TRBV5-5; clone_size: few; cdr3_nt: TGTGCCAGCAGCTTGGAGGTCAGGAGGAGGTTTTTTTACGAGCAGTACTTC; cdr3_aa: CASSLEVRRRFFYEQYF
d_call: -; j_call: TRBJ2-4; v_call: TRBV2; clone_size: -; cdr3_nt: TGTGCCAGCAAGCTAGAGAAGCCCAAAAACATTCAGTACTTC; cdr3_aa: CASKLEKPKNIQYF
d_call: TRBD1; j_call: TRBJ2-1; v_call: TRBV5-1; clone_size: -; cdr3_nt: TGCGCCAGCAGCTCTGGAGTTCAGGGGGCTTCCTACAATGAGCAGTTCTTC; cdr3_aa: CASSSGVQGASYNEQFF
d_call: TRBD1; j_call: TRBJ2-1; v_call: TRBV18; clone_size: -; cdr3_nt: TGTGCCAGCTCGAGCCTCCGGGACAGTTACAATGAGCAGTTCTTC; cdr3_aa: CASSSLRDSYNEQFF
d_call: -; j_call: TRBJ1-5; v_call: TRBV28; clone_size: -; cdr3_nt: TGTGCCAGCTCCCCTTGGGGTTTCAGGGCGCATAGCAATCAGCCCCAGCATTTT; cdr3_aa: CASSPWGFRAHSNQPQHF
d_call: -; j_call: TRBJ2-7; v_call: TRBV7-9; clone_size: -; cdr3_nt: TGTGCCAGCAGCTTCGGGGGGCCCTACGAGCAGTACTTC; cdr3_aa: CASSFGGPYEQYF
d_call: -; j_call: TRBJ2-1; v_call: TRBV18; clone_size: -; cdr3_nt: TGTGCCAGCTCACGACCTTGGGCGGGGTTCGATGAGCAGTTCTTC; cdr3_aa: CASSRPWAGFDEQFF
d_call: -; j_call: TRBJ1-1; v_call: TRBV28; clone_size: -; cdr3_nt: TGTGCCAGCACGTCGAACACTGAAGCTTTCTTT; cdr3_aa: CASTSNTEAFF
d_call: TRBD2; j_call: TRBJ2-7; v_call: TRBV5-1; clone_size: -; cdr3_nt: TGCGCCAGCAGCAGGACTAGCGGGAGGGGGTCCTACGAGCAGTACTTC; cdr3_aa: CASSRTSGRGSYEQYF
d_call: -; j_call: TRBJ1-1; v_call: TRBV7-9; clone_size: few; cdr3_nt: TGTGCCAGCACAAGTTCGGGACACGAAGCTTTCTTT; cdr3_aa: CASTSSGHEAFF
d_call: TRBD2; j_call: TRBJ2-3; v_call: TRBV7-2; clone_size: -; cdr3_nt: TGTGCCAGCAGCTCGGGACTAGCGGGAAATACGCAGTATTTT; cdr3_aa: CASSSGLAGNTQYF
d_call: -; j_call: TRBJ2-1; v_call: TRBV28; clone_size: -; cdr3_nt: TGTGCCAGCAGTTCTACCCGATGGTACTCCTACAATGAGCAGTTCTTC; cdr3_aa: CASSSTRWYSYNEQFF
d_call: TRBD2; j_call: TRBJ2-1; v_call: TRBV6-1; clone_size: -; cdr3_nt: TGTGCCAGCAGTGACGGCGGGAGTAGGGGAGGGAGGCAGTTCTTC; cdr3_aa: CASSDGGSRGGRQFF
d_call: TRBD2; j_call: TRBJ2-4; v_call: TRBV28; clone_size: -; cdr3_nt: TGTGCCAGCAGCCCAGTAGCGGGGCGGGAGGGCCTAAACATTCAGTACTTC; cdr3_aa: CASSPVAGREGLNIQYF
d_call: -; j_call: TRBJ2-5; v_call: TRBV11-3; clone_size: -; cdr3_nt: TGTGCCAGCAGCTTGCAGGGGAGTGAGACCCAGTACTTC; cdr3_aa: CASSLQGSETQYF
d_call: -; j_call: TRBJ1-6; v_call: TRBV30; clone_size: -; cdr3_nt: TGTGCCTGGACGCCGGGAGGGGAAAATTCACCCCTCCACTTT; cdr3_aa: CAWTPGGENSPLHF
d_call: TRBD1; j_call: TRBJ2-5; v_call: TRBV27; clone_size: -; cdr3_nt: TGTGCCAGCAGTTTTTGGGACAGGGTTTATGAGCAGTACTTC; cdr3_aa: CASSFWDRVYEQYF
d_call: TRBD1; j_call: TRBJ1-1; v_call: TRBV27; clone_size: -; cdr3_nt: TGTGCCAGCAGTTTATTCCCAGGGGGGAACACGGAAGCTTTCTTT; cdr3_aa: CASSLFPGGNTEAFF
d_call: -; j_call: TRBJ1-5; v_call: TRBV6-5; clone_size: -; cdr3_nt: TGTGCCAGCAGTCGGACAGCACGGCAGCCCCAGCATTTT; cdr3_aa: CASSRTARQPQHF
d_call: -; j_call: TRBJ1-5; v_call: TRBV6-5; clone_size: once; cdr3_nt: TGTGCCAGCAGTAGGGACTTTTTGAATCAGCCCCAGCATTTT; cdr3_aa: CASSRDFLNQPQHF
d_call: TRBD1; j_call: TRBJ2-3; v_call: TRBV7-9; clone_size: -; cdr3_nt: TGTGCCAGCAGCTTGATGGGACAGCCTAACGAAGCGCAGTATTTT; cdr3_aa: CASSLMGQPNEAQYF
d_call: -; j_call: TRBJ1-3; v_call: TRBV7-9; clone_size: -; cdr3_nt: TGTGCCAGCAGCCTACGACAGGTTACCTCTGGAAACACCATATATTTT; cdr3_aa: CASSLRQVTSGNTIYF
d_call: TRBD2; j_call: TRBJ2-1; v_call: TRBV5-4; clone_size: -; cdr3_nt: TGTGCCAGCAGCTTGCCGCGGGAGAAAAATGAGCAGTTCTTC; cdr3_aa: CASSLPREKNEQFF
d_call: TRBD2; j_call: TRBJ2-7; v_call: TRBV9; clone_size: -; cdr3_nt: TGTGCCAGCAGCGTAGACGGGAGGGCCGTCTACGAGCAGTACTTC; cdr3_aa: CASSVDGRAVYEQYF
d_call: -; j_call: TRBJ2-1; v_call: TRBV7-3; clone_size: -; cdr3_nt: TGTGCCAGCAGCCCTGGGCCCTACAATGAGCAGTTCTTC; cdr3_aa: CASSPGPYNEQFF
d_call: TRBD1; j_call: TRBJ2-7; v_call: TRBV28; clone_size: -; cdr3_nt: TGTGCCAGCAGTTCTACCGGGACAGTAGGTTTGGAGCAGTACTTC; cdr3_aa: CASSSTGTVGLEQYF
d_call: -; j_call: TRBJ1-6; v_call: TRBV28; clone_size: -; cdr3_nt: TGTGCCAGCACCCTGAAAGGCCAGGGGACTTCACCCCTCCACTTT; cdr3_aa: CASTLKGQGTSPLHF
d_call: -; j_call: TRBJ1-5; v_call: TRBV19; clone_size: once; cdr3_nt: TGTGCCAGTAGTATCTGGCGGATTACCCTAATAAGCCAGCCCCAGCATTTT; cdr3_aa: CASSIWRITLISQPQHF
d_call: TRBD1; j_call: TRBJ2-7; v_call: TRBV15; clone_size: -; cdr3_nt: TGTGCCACCAGCAGAACTCGGGACAGGTTCTACGAGCAGTACTTC; cdr3_aa: CATSRTRDRFYEQYF
d_call: -; j_call: TRBJ2-3; v_call: TRBV29-1; clone_size: -; cdr3_nt: TGCAGCGTTGAGAACAGAGGCACAGATACGCAGTATTTT; cdr3_aa: CSVENRGTDTQYF
d_call: -; j_call: TRBJ1-2; v_call: TRBV28; clone_size: -; cdr3_nt: TGTGCCAGCAGTTCCGGGGGGCGATATGGCTACACCTTC; cdr3_aa: CASSSGGRYGYTF
d_call: -; j_call: TRBJ2-7; v_call: TRBV28; clone_size: few; cdr3_nt: TGTGCCAGCAGTGGGCAGACCTACGAGCAGTACTTC; cdr3_aa: CASSGQTYEQYF
d_call: TRBD2; j_call: TRBJ2-3; v_call: TRBV5-1; clone_size: -; cdr3_nt: TGCGCCAGCAGCCAACCGGGACTAGGGACAGATACGCAGTATTTT; cdr3_aa: CASSQPGLGTDTQYF
d_call: TRBD2; j_call: TRBJ2-3; v_call: TRBV5-4; clone_size: -; cdr3_nt: TGTGCCAGCAGCTTAGCGGGAGGGCCTTTAGATACGCAGTATTTT; cdr3_aa: CASSLAGGPLDTQYF
d_call: TRBD1; j_call: TRBJ2-2; v_call: TRBV27; clone_size: -; cdr3_nt: TGTGCCAGCAGGGGAAACAGGGGGCAAGGCGGGGAGCTGTTTTTT; cdr3_aa: CASRGNRGQGGELFF
d_call: TRBD2; j_call: TRBJ2-3; v_call: TRBV9; clone_size: -; cdr3_nt: TGTGCCAGCAGCGAGGGGACTACCCGCACAGATACGCAGTATTTT; cdr3_aa: CASSEGTTRTDTQYF
d_call: TRBD1; j_call: TRBJ2-7; v_call: TRBV29-1; clone_size: -; cdr3_nt: TGCAGCGTTGCTCGGGACAGGGGCGACGAGCAGTACTTC; cdr3_aa: CSVARDRGDEQYF
d_call: -; j_call: TRBJ2-3; v_call: TRBV6-5; clone_size: once; cdr3_nt: TGTGCCAGCAGTTCCGGGATTACGCAGTATTTT; cdr3_aa: CASSSGITQYF
d_call: -; j_call: TRBJ1-1; v_call: TRBV6-5; clone_size: -; cdr3_nt: TGTGCCAGCAGGTTCCAGGGGAACACTGAAGCTTTCTTT; cdr3_aa: CASRFQGNTEAFF
d_call: -; j_call: TRBJ2-2; v_call: TRBV5-1; clone_size: -; cdr3_nt: TGCGCCAGCAGCCCGGGACAACCGAACACCGGGGAGCTGTTTTTT; cdr3_aa: CASSPGQPNTGELFF
d_call: TRBD1; j_call: TRBJ2-3; v_call: TRBV6-4; clone_size: -; cdr3_nt: TGTGCCAGCAGTATCGGGACAGGCACAGATACGCAGTATTTT; cdr3_aa: CASSIGTGTDTQYF
d_call: -; j_call: TRBJ2-2; v_call: TRBV6-4; clone_size: -; cdr3_nt: TGTGCCAGCTCCCCGGGGAACACCGGGGAGCTGTTTTTT; cdr3_aa: CASSPGNTGELFF